Each of the 10 T cell receptor beta chains below was sequenced from the same sample in a study of blood T cell repertoires in COVID-19. Some clones are missing from TCRdb's copy, which holds only in-frame ones; the method was immunoSEQ multiplex PCR. The sample yields 400,000 to 450,000 clones, about 90% seen once. The material sequenced was peripheral blood. These receptor sequences come from a man aged 18 to 30 with COVID-19, enrolled during active disease.

A note on this clone: Other nucleotide sequences in the sample specify the same CDR3. For the CDR3, the DNA is TGTGCCAGTAGTATAGGTCTCAATGAGCAGTTCTTC. Its protein is CASSIGLNEQFF. The J gene is TRBJ2-1, the V gene TRBV19; no clear D gene. CDR1 is LNHDA, CDR2 SQIVND, per germline (reference sequence). The CDR3 covers 12 residues. V was trimmed by 1 base and J by 6 bases, leaving 4 bases between them.

This clone was seen only once. This rearrangement joins TRBV2 to TRBJ2-2; TRBD2 is a possible D gene (5 bases). Germline-derived CDR1 and CDR2 are SNHLY and FYNNEI. Trimming stripped 4 bases from V and 2 bases from J, with 11 bases between. This CDR3 comprises 15 residues. In DNA, the CDR3 is TGTGCCAGCAGTGTGCAAGCGGAAAACACCGGGGAGCTGTTTTTT. Amino acid sequence: CASSVQAENTGELFF.

The chain joins TRBV11-2 to TRBJ2-5; the D gene is possibly TRBD2 (6 bases). Trimming shortened V by 3 bases and J by 1 base, and 9 bases separated the two germline ends. From germline, CDR1 is SGHAT and CDR2 FQNNGV. The length of the CDR3 is 14 residues. The CDR3 DNA sequence: TGTGCCAGCAGCTTGGAGGGGTTCCAAGAGACCCAGTACTTC. Translation gives CASSLEGFQETQYF.

V and J are TRBV4-2 and TRBJ2-3; 7 bases line up with TRBD2. This CDR3 contains 17 residues. Per germline, CDR1 LGHNA and CDR2 YNFKEQ. Trimming took 1 base from V and 3 from J; bases not matched to a gene: 10. CDR3 DNA: TGTGCCAGCAGCCAAGTTCCCACCGGGACTACAACAGATACGCAGTATTTT. This gives the protein CASSQVPTGTTTDTQYF.

CDR3 protein: CASSPLTGLYGYTF. Written as DNA, the CDR3 is TGTGCCAGCAGTCCCCTGACAGGCCTCTATGGCTACACCTTC. V and J are TRBV28 and TRBJ1-2, with a weak D call TRBD1 (6 bases). From germline, CDR1 is MDHEN and CDR2 SYDVKM. The CDR3 totals 14 residues. Trimming stripped 5 bases from V and 4 bases from J, with 14 bases between.

V gene TRBV27 combines with J gene TRBJ1-2; 8 bases line up with TRBD1. CDR1 is MNHEY and CDR2 is SMNVEV in the germline V gene (reference sequence). The CDR3 has 15 amino acids. Trimming took 7 bases from V and 4 from J; bases not matched to a gene: 11. CDR3 loop: CASNPTGVGVYGYTF. CDR3 coding DNA: TGTGCCAGCAATCCGACAGGGGTTGGTGTCTATGGCTACACCTTC.

The chain is built from TRBV4-1 and TRBJ1-2, with a tentative D call TRBD1 (5 bases). CDR1 and CDR2 from the germline V gene are MGHRA and YSYEKL. This CDR3 contains 15 residues. Trimming left V 6 bases short and J 8 bases short, with 22 bases between. As DNA, the CDR3 is TGCGCCAGCAGTCCCTTCCAGGACACCTCTTGGGGCTACACCTTC. Translating it yields CASSPFQDTSWGYTF.

The V gene is TRBV3-1 (or the pseudogene TRBV3-2), the J gene TRBJ2-5; 8 nucleotides align to TRBD2. V lost 0 bases, J lost 5 bases, and 8 bases stayed unmatched. The CDR3 is 16 amino acids. The germline V gene encodes CDR1 LGHDT and CDR2 YNNKEL (reference sequence). DNA of the CDR3: TGTGCCAGCAGCCAAGAGCTAGCGGGCCTCCGGGAGACCCAGTACTTC. Translated: CASSQELAGLRETQYF.

The rearrangement links TRBV24-1 to TRBJ2-1, with 11 positions matching TRBD2. The CDR3 runs to 19 residues. Germline V gene sequence: CDR1 KGHDR, CDR2 SFDVKD. Trimming removed 1 base from V and 0 bases from J; junction bases left unmatched: 7. The CDR3 DNA sequence: TGTGCCACCAGTGATTTCGTAGCGGGAGGGCCCCGCTCCTACAATGAGCAGTTCTTC. It specifies CATSDFVAGGPRSYNEQFF.

The V call is TRBV30, the J call TRBJ2-5; D is possibly TRBD1 (6 bases). Germline CDR1 reads GTSNPN; CDR2 reads SVGIG (reference sequence). The CDR3 contains 13 residues. The V end lost 1 base, the J end lost 5 bases, and 11 bases lay between the germline ends. CDR3 amino acids: CAWSGDIGETQYF. The CDR3 DNA is TGTGCCTGGAGTGGGGACATTGGGGAGACCCAGTACTTC. Complete variable domain (other parts from reference TRBV30 and TRBJ2-5): SQTIHQWPATLVQPVGSPLSLECTVEGTSNPNLYWYRQAAGRGLQLLFYSVGIGQISSEVPQNLSASRPQDRQFILSSKKLLLSDSGFYLCAWSGDIGETQYFGPGTRLLVL.